Below, one TCR beta chain is given with its context. The antigen remains unidentified. Amplification used 60 Vbeta primers and 13 Jbeta primers. Only in-frame clones appear in the TCRdb table, and some are missing; sequencing was by immunoSEQ multiplex PCR. The table has approximately 160,000 clones, 70% seen once. This sample was taken from a study of cytomegalovirus exposure and HLA in healthy donors. General study findings and limits: Upon later analysis, TCR association rates were observed to vary by HLA locus, being highest for DRB1 and lowest for HLA-C.

Germline values: CDR1 ENHRY, CDR2 SYGVKD. The CDR3 is 15 residues long. Trimming cost V 5 bases and J 0 bases, with 14 bases left between them. The J gene is TRBJ2-7, the V gene TRBV10-3, with D possibly matching TRBD2 (6 bases). Material: PBMCs. This sequence originates from a young man in good health and CMV-seropositive. The CDR3 is CAISPGGESSYEQYV. The DNA for the CDR3 is TGTGCCATCAGTCCCGGCGGGGAAAGCTCCTACGAGCAGTACGTC.